Presented here are 11 T cell receptor beta chains from one specimen sequenced in a study of T cells after yellow fever vaccination. TCRdb reprocessed the 5' RACE reads via MiXCR and lists one record per CDR3 protein. The sample lists 450,000 to 600,000 distinct CDR3 sequences, about a sixth seen once, with around 16% in the top ten. The starting material was PBMCs, obtained roughly 5 days after the first yellow fever vaccination. These receptors all come from a young man who received the YFV17D yellow fever vaccine.

This chain uses TRBV14 with TRBJ2-2; no definite D call. Per the germline V gene, CDR1 is SGHDN and CDR2 is FVKESK. The CDR3 runs to 15 residues. Trimming removed 1 base at V and 4 bases at J, with 10 bases between. In DNA, the CDR3 is TGTGCCAGCAGCCAAGGCGCCCGGAGCACCGGGGAGCTGTTTTTT. This gives the protein CASSQGARSTGELFF.

This chain connects TRBV24-1 to TRBJ2-5, with unresolved D. The CDR3 spans 13 residues. The V end lost 5 bases, the J end lost 3 bases, and 9 bases lay between the germline ends. Germline-derived CDR1 and CDR2 are KGHDR and SFDVKD. The CDR3 nucleotides are TGTGCCACCAGTGTAGGCCCAGAAGAGACCCAGTACTTC. Translation: CATSVGPEETQYF.

This clonotype occurred a few times. The V and J genes are TRBV9 and TRBJ2-1, with 7 bases lining up with TRBD2. Germline V gene sequence: CDR1 SGDLS, CDR2 YYNGEE. J was trimmed by 12 bases and V by 4 bases; bases with no gene match: 16. This CDR3 is 15 amino acids long. CDR3 amino acids: CASSPGQGGSLRQFF. As DNA, the CDR3 is TGTGCCAGCAGCCCCGGCCAGGGCGGGAGTTTACGGCAGTTCTTC. Filled out from reference TRBV9 and TRBJ2-1, the complete variable domain reads DSGVTQTPKHLITATGQRVTLRCSPRSGDLSVYWYQQSLDQGLQFLIQYYNGEERAKGNILERFSAQQFPDLHSELNLSSLELGDSALYFCASSPGQGGSLRQFFGPGTRLTVL.

The CDR3 DNA follows: TGTGCCAGCAGCTTTATCCAGGGAAACTATGGCTACACCTTC. It yields the protein CASSFIQGNYGYTF. The chain carries TRBV5-4 and TRBJ1-2, with D tentatively TRBD1 (5 bases). Trimming removed 2 bases at V and 2 bases at J, with 10 bases between. CDR3 length: 14 residues. The germline CDR1 and CDR2 sequences are SGHNT and YYREEE (reference sequence).

The CDR3 here is CASSLASGDRLYNEQFF. The CDR3 nucleotides read TGCGCCAGCAGTTTAGCCTCCGGGGACAGGCTCTACAATGAGCAGTTCTTC. The rearrangement joins TRBV5-1 to TRBJ2-1; 8 bases align to TRBD1. The germline gives CDR1 SGHRS, CDR2 YFSETQ. J gave up 3 bases and V 5 bases, and 13 bases lay outside the gene matches. The CDR3 is made up of 17 amino acids.

The chain joins TRBV10-3 to TRBJ1-1, with D possibly TRBD1 on 5 matching bases. Germline lookup yields CDR1 ENHRY and CDR2 SYGVKD. Between the trimmed V and J ends, which lost 3 bases and 3 bases, there was a span of 14 bases. The CDR3 covers 15 residues. CDR3 coding DNA: TGTGCCATCAGTGAACCGGGACGGGGGTACACTGAAGCTTTCTTT. Its protein product is CAISEPGRGYTEAFF.

CDR3 coding DNA: TGTGCCAGCAGCTTAGATTATGTTAATGAAAAACTGTTTTTT. Translated: CASSLDYVNEKLFF. This chain joins TRBV7-9 and TRBJ1-4; D uncertain. Per the germline V gene, CDR1 is SEHNR and CDR2 is FQNEAQ (reference sequence). CDR3 length equals 14 residues. The V end lost 1 base, the J end lost 4 bases, and 7 bases lay between the germline ends.

In its sample, this clonotype was seen many times. The chain employs TRBV6-2 or TRBV6-3 and TRBJ2-7; maybe TRBD1 (6 bases). Germline CDR1 and CDR2: MNHEY and SVGEGT. This CDR3 is 14 amino acids long. V gave up 6 bases and J gave up 1 base, with 13 bases separating them. For the CDR3, the DNA is TGTGCCAGCAGAACTATTCAGGGGTCCTACGAGCAGTACGTC. This translates into CASRTIQGSYEQYV.

The chain carries TRBV28 and TRBJ1-2, with D possibly being TRBD1 (6 bases). This CDR3 is built from 12 residues. Trimming took 6 bases from V and 8 from J, leaving 13 bases between them. Germline V gene lookup returns CDR1 MDHEN and CDR2 SYDVKM. The DNA of the CDR3 is TGTGCCAGCAGCAACAGGGTCGCCGGCTACACCTTC. Protein product: CASSNRVAGYTF.

This chain connects TRBV6-6 to TRBJ2-7, with no clear D. The ends were cut back, 2 bases at V and 6 bases at J, with 11 bases in the middle. CDR3 size: 13 residues. From germline, CDR1 is MNHNY and CDR2 SVGAGI (reference sequence). CDR3 sequence (DNA): TGTGCCAGCAGTTACCGCATGGACGGCGAGCAGTACGTC. Translated: CASSYRMDGEQYV.

This clonotype was seen at least ten times. V gene TRBV3-1 combines with J gene TRBJ2-3; perhaps TRBD1 as D (5 bases). V was cut by 0 bases and J by 6 bases, with 10 bases left in between. CDR1 is LGHDT and CDR2 is YNNKEL in the germline V gene (reference sequence). The CDR3 is made up of 14 amino acids. CDR3 amino acids: CASSQEGQVDTQYF. The CDR3 DNA sequence: TGTGCCAGCAGCCAAGAGGGGCAGGTCGATACGCAGTATTTT.